This T cell receptor beta chain was documented in a study of T cells expressing NK-cell markers. The overall study: From sorted CD3+CD56+NKG2C+, CD3+CD56+NKG2C- and CD3+CD56-NKG2C+ T cells came the TCR beta repertoires.

TCRdb re-called the 5' RACE reads and gives one entry per CDR3 protein, without DNA. The record lists about 430,000 distinct CDR3 sequences, of which the ten most abundant hold 1.4%. The germline gives CDR1 MGHRA, CDR2 YSYEKL. The CDR3 sequence is 17 residues long. V gene TRBV4-1 combines with J gene TRBJ2-2. Material: blood T cells: a sorted CD56 or NKG2C T cell subset, CD4+ or CD8+ T cells, or bulk PBMC T cells (not recorded which). The TCR comes from a woman aged 50 to 60 in good health. CDR3 amino acids: CASSQESTVTRPGELFF.